Listed below are T cell receptor beta chains from one sample, sequenced in a study of cytomegalovirus exposure and HLA in healthy donors. Some clones are missing from TCRdb's copy, which holds only in-frame ones; the method was immunoSEQ multiplex PCR. The table lists 120,000 to 150,000 clones, less than 65% of them singletons. What was sequenced was PBMCs. The receptor source for this set is a woman aged 25 to 39 in good health and CMV-seropositive. Each CDR3 is given with its conserved first and last residue. Fields, in order: clone size, J gene, D gene, V gene, CDR3 protein, CDR3 DNA. The D gene is left open where the match is weak. Not every row has a clone size; where given, it reads once, few, many or a size class.

clone size: -; J gene: TRBJ2-4; D gene: -; V gene: TRBV29-1; CDR3 protein: CSVLTGTDIQYF; CDR3 DNA: TGCAGCGTTCTTACAGGGACGGACATTCAGTACTTC
clone size: -; J gene: TRBJ2-2; D gene: TRBD1; V gene: TRBV4-1; CDR3 protein: CASSHRTGEGGELFF; CDR3 DNA: TGCGCCAGCAGCCACCGGACAGGCGAAGGCGGGGAGCTGTTTTTT
clone size: -; J gene: TRBJ2-1; D gene: TRBD2; V gene: TRBV11-3; CDR3 protein: CASSHRLAGDNEQFF; CDR3 DNA: TGTGCCAGCAGCCACCGACTAGCGGGGGACAATGAGCAGTTCTTC
clone size: -; J gene: TRBJ2-7; D gene: -; V gene: TRBV9; CDR3 protein: CASSGRDSYYEQYF; CDR3 DNA: TGTGCCAGCAGCGGCCGGGACTCCTACTACGAGCAGTACTTC
clone size: few; J gene: TRBJ1-2; D gene: -; V gene: TRBV27; CDR3 protein: CASSSLTGLHYYGYTF; CDR3 DNA: TGTGCCAGCAGTTCACTCACAGGGTTGCACTACTATGGCTACACCTTC
clone size: -; J gene: TRBJ2-5; D gene: -; V gene: TRBV2; CDR3 protein: CASNRESQETQYF; CDR3 DNA: TGTGCCAGCAACCGGGAGTCTCAGGAGACCCAGTACTTC
clone size: -; J gene: TRBJ2-3; D gene: TRBD2; V gene: TRBV4-1; CDR3 protein: CASSQEATSPISTDTQYF; CDR3 DNA: TGCGCCAGCAGCCAAGAGGCGACTAGCCCGATTAGCACAGATACGCAGTATTTT
clone size: few; J gene: TRBJ2-7; D gene: TRBD1; V gene: TRBV4-2; CDR3 protein: CASSQGVTGTYEQYF; CDR3 DNA: TGTGCCAGCAGCCAAGGTGTGACAGGGACCTACGAGCAGTACTTC
clone size: -; J gene: TRBJ2-7; D gene: -; V gene: TRBV6-1; CDR3 protein: CASRVSTGSAYEQYF; CDR3 DNA: TGTGCCAGCCGAGTTTCAACTGGTTCTGCCTACGAGCAGTACTTC
clone size: few; J gene: TRBJ1-2; D gene: -; V gene: TRBV18; CDR3 protein: CASSQGQSNYGYTF; CDR3 DNA: TGTGCCAGCTCTCAAGGACAGAGTAACTATGGCTACACCTTC
clone size: -; J gene: TRBJ2-3; D gene: TRBD2; V gene: TRBV11-2; CDR3 protein: CASSQLGGSSDTQYF; CDR3 DNA: TGTGCCAGCAGTCAGTTGGGCGGGAGCTCAGATACGCAGTATTTT
clone size: -; J gene: TRBJ1-2; D gene: -; V gene: TRBV6-1; CDR3 protein: CASSVTGNPANGYTF; CDR3 DNA: TGTGCCAGCAGCGTAACAGGGAACCCCGCGAATGGCTACACCTTC
clone size: -; J gene: TRBJ1-1; D gene: -; V gene: TRBV7-9; CDR3 protein: CASSAQENTEAFF; CDR3 DNA: TGTGCCAGCTCAGCCCAGGAAAACACTGAAGCTTTCTTT
clone size: few; J gene: TRBJ2-7; D gene: -; V gene: TRBV5-1; CDR3 protein: CASSLAVSSYEQYF; CDR3 DNA: TGCGCCAGCAGTTTAGCGGTGAGCTCCTACGAGCAGTACTTC
clone size: -; J gene: TRBJ2-1; D gene: -; V gene: TRBV4-2; CDR3 protein: CASSGGPYNEQFF; CDR3 DNA: TGTGCCAGCAGCGGGGGCCCCTACAATGAGCAGTTCTTC
clone size: once; J gene: TRBJ1-1; D gene: -; V gene: TRBV6-5; CDR3 protein: CASSYSGQSEAFF; CDR3 DNA: TGTGCCAGCAGTTACTCGGGCCAGAGTGAAGCTTTCTTT
clone size: -; J gene: TRBJ2-3; D gene: TRBD2; V gene: TRBV5-1; CDR3 protein: CASSLPGLAGTTDTQYF; CDR3 DNA: TGCGCCAGCAGCTTGCCTGGACTAGCGGGGACCACAGATACGCAGTATTTT
clone size: once; J gene: TRBJ2-1; D gene: TRBD1; V gene: TRBV15; CDR3 protein: CATSSLVGTGNEQFF; CDR3 DNA: TGTGCCACCAGCTCCCTGGTTGGGACAGGCAATGAGCAGTTCTTC
clone size: -; J gene: TRBJ1-2; D gene: -; V gene: TRBV18; CDR3 protein: CASSPQSTLGGNYTF; CDR3 DNA: TGTGCCAGCTCACCACAATCCACGTTGGGGGGTAACTACACCTTC
clone size: -; J gene: TRBJ2-3; D gene: -; V gene: TRBV12-5; CDR3 protein: CASGTMRGTDTQYF; CDR3 DNA: TGTGCTAGTGGCACTATGCGGGGCACAGATACGCAGTATTTT
clone size: -; J gene: TRBJ2-7; D gene: TRBD1; V gene: TRBV5-1; CDR3 protein: CASSDRASYEQYF; CDR3 DNA: TGCGCCAGCAGCGACAGGGCGTCCTACGAGCAGTACTTC
clone size: -; J gene: TRBJ2-1; D gene: -; V gene: TRBV7-2; CDR3 protein: CASSLAGEQFF; CDR3 DNA: TGTGCCAGCAGCTTAGCCGGTGAGCAGTTCTTC
clone size: -; J gene: TRBJ2-7; D gene: -; V gene: TRBV4-1; CDR3 protein: CASSREPNYEQYF; CDR3 DNA: TGCGCCAGCAGTCGGGAGCCCAACTACGAGCAGTACTTC
clone size: -; J gene: TRBJ2-7; D gene: -; V gene: TRBV19; CDR3 protein: CASSIGLSRGLYEQYF; CDR3 DNA: TGTGCCAGTAGTATCGGGCTGAGTAGGGGCCTCTACGAGCAGTACTTC
clone size: -; J gene: TRBJ1-6; D gene: TRBD1; V gene: TRBV6-5; CDR3 protein: CASSPYRGNSPLHF; CDR3 DNA: TGTGCCAGCAGTCCCTACAGGGGGAATTCACCCCTCCACTTT
clone size: -; J gene: TRBJ2-7; D gene: -; V gene: TRBV9; CDR3 protein: CASSVASSPTYEQYF; CDR3 DNA: TGTGCCAGCAGCGTAGCGTCAAGCCCGACCTACGAGCAGTACTTC
clone size: -; J gene: TRBJ2-7; D gene: TRBD2; V gene: TRBV4-2; CDR3 protein: CASSQDNSGSRYEQYF; CDR3 DNA: TGTGCCAGCAGCCAAGATAATAGCGGGAGTCGATACGAGCAGTACTTC
clone size: -; J gene: TRBJ2-7; D gene: TRBD1; V gene: TRBV27; CDR3 protein: CASSRTGSYEQYF; CDR3 DNA: TGTGCCAGTTCTAGGACAGGCTCCTACGAGCAGTACTTC
clone size: -; J gene: TRBJ2-3; D gene: TRBD2; V gene: TRBV9; CDR3 protein: CASSARTSGGANTQYF; CDR3 DNA: TGTGCCAGCAGCGCCCGAACTAGCGGGGGGGCTAATACGCAGTATTTT
clone size: -; J gene: TRBJ2-5; D gene: -; V gene: TRBV30; CDR3 protein: CAWSVRETQYF; CDR3 DNA: TGTGCCTGGAGTGTTCGAGAGACCCAGTACTTC
clone size: -; J gene: TRBJ2-7; D gene: TRBD2; V gene: TRBV9; CDR3 protein: CASSPISGNSYEQYF; CDR3 DNA: TGTGCCAGCAGCCCCATCAGCGGGAACTCCTACGAGCAGTACTTC
clone size: -; J gene: TRBJ2-1; D gene: -; V gene: TRBV4-1; CDR3 protein: CASSQDRWTVGEQFF; CDR3 DNA: TGCGCCAGCAGCCAAGATAGGTGGACAGTAGGAGAGCAGTTCTTC
clone size: -; J gene: TRBJ1-1; D gene: -; V gene: TRBV9; CDR3 protein: CASSVEPVTEAFF; CDR3 DNA: TGTGCCAGCAGCGTAGAACCGGTCACTGAAGCTTTCTTT
clone size: -; J gene: TRBJ1-1; D gene: -; V gene: TRBV25-1; CDR3 protein: CASSELSGGAFF; CDR3 DNA: TGTGCCAGCAGTGAATTGAGCGGGGGAGCTTTCTTT
clone size: -; J gene: TRBJ2-5; D gene: TRBD2; V gene: TRBV13; CDR3 protein: CASSLPPGSGGSETQYF; CDR3 DNA: TGTGCCAGCAGCTTACCCCCGGGGAGCGGGGGCTCAGAGACCCAGTACTTC
clone size: -; J gene: TRBJ2-1; D gene: -; V gene: TRBV6-7; CDR3 protein: CARESGQFF; CDR3 DNA: TGTGCCAGAGAAAGCGGGCAGTTCTTC
clone size: -; J gene: TRBJ2-7; D gene: -; V gene: TRBV5-1; CDR3 protein: CASSLGQVNYEQYF; CDR3 DNA: TGCGCCAGCAGCTTGGGACAGGTTAACTACGAGCAGTACTTC
clone size: few; J gene: TRBJ1-6; D gene: TRBD1; V gene: TRBV6-5; CDR3 protein: CASSQTDRGESPLHF; CDR3 DNA: TGTGCCAGCAGTCAGACAGACAGGGGAGAATCACCCCTCCACTTT
clone size: few; J gene: TRBJ2-5; D gene: TRBD1; V gene: TRBV30; CDR3 protein: CAWSVQGPETQYF; CDR3 DNA: TGTGCCTGGAGTGTACAGGGGCCAGAGACCCAGTACTTC
clone size: -; J gene: TRBJ1-2; D gene: TRBD1; V gene: TRBV28; CDR3 protein: CASSLSGQGGANYGYTF; CDR3 DNA: TGTGCCAGCAGTTTATCGGGACAGGGGGGAGCTAACTATGGCTACACCTTC
clone size: -; J gene: TRBJ2-4; D gene: -; V gene: TRBV21-1; CDR3 protein: CASSKVFRARDIQYF; CDR3 DNA: TGTGCCAGCAGCAAAGTATTCCGGGCCAGGGACATTCAGTACTTC
clone size: -; J gene: TRBJ2-7; D gene: TRBD2; V gene: TRBV13; CDR3 protein: CASSWAGTRVYEQYF; CDR3 DNA: TGTGCCAGCAGTTGGGCCGGGACTAGGGTTTACGAGCAGTACTTC
clone size: -; J gene: TRBJ2-3; D gene: TRBD1; V gene: TRBV30; CDR3 protein: CAWSPGQGRADTQYF; CDR3 DNA: TGTGCCTGGAGCCCGGGACAGGGTCGCGCAGATACGCAGTATTTT
clone size: once; J gene: TRBJ1-6; D gene: -; V gene: TRBV30; CDR3 protein: CAWGQTFYSPLHF; CDR3 DNA: TGTGCCTGGGGACAGACCTTCTATTCACCCCTCCACTTT
clone size: -; J gene: TRBJ2-2; D gene: -; V gene: TRBV13; CDR3 protein: CASSAGQNTGELFF; CDR3 DNA: TGTGCCAGCAGCGCAGGACAGAACACCGGGGAGCTGTTTTTT
clone size: -; J gene: TRBJ1-4; D gene: -; V gene: TRBV25-1; CDR3 protein: CASSDYPGVTTNEKLFF; CDR3 DNA: TGTGCCAGCAGTGATTACCCAGGGGTGACAACTAATGAAAAACTGTTTTTT
clone size: few; J gene: TRBJ2-3; D gene: TRBD1; V gene: TRBV6-4; CDR3 protein: CASSDSSGTGGDTQYF; CDR3 DNA: TGTGCCAGCAGTGACTCCTCCGGGACAGGAGGAGATACGCAGTATTTT
clone size: -; J gene: TRBJ1-4; D gene: -; V gene: TRBV27; CDR3 protein: CASSFWTGGNEKLFF; CDR3 DNA: TGTGCCAGCAGTTTCTGGACCGGGGGTAATGAAAAACTGTTTTTT
clone size: -; J gene: TRBJ1-6; D gene: -; V gene: TRBV6-5; CDR3 protein: CASSSTGTFNSPLHF; CDR3 DNA: TGTGCCAGCAGTTCGACGGGAACCTTTAATTCACCCCTCCACTTT